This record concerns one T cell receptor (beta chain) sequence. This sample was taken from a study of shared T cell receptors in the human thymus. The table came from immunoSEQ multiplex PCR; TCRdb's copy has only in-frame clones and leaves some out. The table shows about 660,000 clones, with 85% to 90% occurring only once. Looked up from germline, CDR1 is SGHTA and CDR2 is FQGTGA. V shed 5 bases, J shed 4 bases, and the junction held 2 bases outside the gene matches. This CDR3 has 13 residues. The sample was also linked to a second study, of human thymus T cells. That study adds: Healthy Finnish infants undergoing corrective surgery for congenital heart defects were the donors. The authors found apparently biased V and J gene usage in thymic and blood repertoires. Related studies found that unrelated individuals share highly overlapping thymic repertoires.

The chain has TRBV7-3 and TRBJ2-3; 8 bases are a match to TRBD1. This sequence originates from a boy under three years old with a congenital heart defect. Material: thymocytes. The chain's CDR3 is CASSPTGADTQYF. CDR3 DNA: TGTGCCAGCAGCCCGACAGGGGCAGATACGCAGTATTTT.